This passage covers 30 T cell receptor beta chains from one sample sequenced in a study of T cells after yellow fever vaccination. MiXCR, run by TCRdb on the 5' RACE reads, gives a single entry per CDR3 protein. The repertoire has some 350,000 distinct CDR3 sequences, more than 5.5% of them found once; the top ten carry 15%. Here the sequenced sample was PBMCs, taken 5 days after the yellow fever booster vaccination. The source of these receptors is a man aged 25-45 years who received the YFV17D yellow fever vaccine.

This clonotype was observed a few times. J is TRBJ2-7 and V is TRBV5-1; D gene unclear. The CDR3 is 14 residues long. V lost 0 bases, J lost 7 bases, and 14 bases lay in between. Germline V lookup: CDR1 SGHRS, CDR2 YFSETQ. The DNA of the CDR3 is TGCGCCAGCAGCTTGGTTCGCCACCCCGGTGAGCAGTACTTC. As protein: CASSLVRHPGEQYF.

Ten or more counts support this clonotype. The V gene is TRBV14, the J gene TRBJ2-7; no clear D gene. The CDR3 totals 14 residues. The germline V and J ends were trimmed by 1 base and 7 bases, with 14 bases remaining between them. Germline assignment: CDR1 SGHDN and CDR2 FVKESK. The DNA of the CDR3 is TGTGCCAGCAGCCAAGTCCCACCTTTCGGGGAGCAGTACTTC. This sequence encodes CASSQVPPFGEQYF. Full variable domain (remainder filled in from reference TRBV14 and TRBJ2-7): EAGVTQFPSHSVIEKGQTVTLRCDPISGHDNLYWYRRVMGKEIKFLLHFVKESKQDESGMPNNRFLAERTGGTYSTLKVQPAELEDSGVYFCASSQVPPFGEQYFGPGTRLTVT.

There are many counts of this clonotype. This chain links TRBV5-1 with TRBJ2-1, with D tentatively TRBD1 (6 bases). CDR1 SGHRS and CDR2 YFSETQ come from the germline V gene. The CDR3 loop spans 14 amino acids. The germline V and J ends were trimmed by 1 base and 7 bases, with 12 bases remaining between them. CDR3 bases: TGCGCCAGCAGCTTGCAGGCAGGGGCGAATGAGCAGTTCTTC. Its translation: CASSLQAGANEQFF.

V is TRBV29-1 and J is TRBJ2-1; D gene uncertain. Trimming pared 4 bases from V and 0 bases from J, leaving 10 bases between. CDR3 size: 14 residues. Germline V gives CDR1 SQVTM, CDR2 ANQGSEA. The CDR3 reads CSVVAVSSYNEQFF. The CDR3, as DNA: TGCAGCGTTGTAGCTGTTAGCTCCTACAATGAGCAGTTCTTC.

The sample holds a few counts of this clonotype. The chain couples TRBV3-1 to TRBJ2-3, with TRBD2 as a possible D gene (6 bases). V lost 1 base and J 6 bases, leaving 14 bases between the germline ends. There are 15 residues in the CDR3. Germline V gene sequence: CDR1 LGHDT, CDR2 YNNKEL (reference sequence). In DNA, the CDR3 is TGTGCCAGCAGCCAAGGTCCTAGCGAGAGGGATACGCAGTATTTT. Translating gives CASSQGPSERDTQYF.

The chain uses TRBV12-3 or TRBV12-4 and TRBJ1-5; tentative D call: TRBD1 (6 bases). This CDR3 has 14 residues. V gave up 3 bases and J gave up 6 bases, with 12 bases separating them. This CDR3 reads CASSLQVGAQPQHF. Here the CDR3 DNA reads TGTGCCAGCAGTTTGCAGGTGGGGGCTCAGCCCCAGCATTTT.

This clonotype has a handful of counts. The gene calls are TRBV28 and TRBJ1-1, with D perhaps TRBD1 (5 bases). Trimming took 1 base from V and 13 from J, leaving 13 bases between them. The CDR3 extends over 12 amino acids. The germline V gene encodes CDR1 MDHEN and CDR2 SYDVKM. Written as DNA, the CDR3 is TGTGCCAGCAGTTTATCGGCAGGGAAGGGTTTCTTT. It translates to CASSLSAGKGFF.

There are a few counts of this clonotype. The chain recombines TRBV7-2 with TRBJ1-3; 9 nucleotides align to TRBD1. Per the germline V gene, CDR1 is SGHTA and CDR2 is FQGNSA. The J segment lost 9 bases and the V segment lost 3 bases, leaving 3 bases of the junction unmatched. The CDR3 is 13 amino acids. This CDR3 reads CASSLDRGSTIYF. The CDR3 DNA sequence: TGTGCCAGCAGCTTGGACAGGGGCAGCACCATATATTTT.

This rearrangement joins TRBV5-6 to TRBJ2-3, with D maybe TRBD1 (5 bases). Germline CDR1 and CDR2: SGHDT and YYEEEE. Trimming cost V 4 bases and J 0 bases, with 15 bases left between them. This CDR3 spans 16 amino acids. The CDR3 here is CASSPPSGLSTDTQYF. The DNA for the CDR3 is TGTGCCAGCAGCCCCCCGTCAGGGCTAAGCACAGATACGCAGTATTTT. Using reference TRBV5-6 and TRBJ2-3 for the parts outside the CDR3, the full variable domain is DAGVTQSPTHLIKTRGQQVTLRCSPKSGHDTVSWYQQALGQGPQFIFQYYEEEERQRGNFPDRFSGHQFPNYSSELNVNALLLGDSALYLCASSPPSGLSTDTQYFGPGTRLTVL.

This clonotype was detected ten times or more. This CDR3 reads CASSLAGVTYNEQFF. CDR3 bases: TGTGCCAGCTCCTTAGCGGGAGTCACCTACAATGAGCAGTTCTTC. The chain carries TRBV18 and TRBJ2-1, with 9 bases aligning to TRBD2. The CDR3 loop spans 15 amino acids. Germline values: CDR1 KGHSH, CDR2 LQKENI. V trimming: 6 bases; J trimming: 2 bases; junction bases outside the gene matches: 5.

The table lists this clonotype with many counts. This sequence joins TRBV5-1 and TRBJ2-1; D gene unclear. Per the germline V gene, CDR1 is SGHRS and CDR2 is YFSETQ. The V gene lost 4 bases and the J gene lost 8 bases, with 13 bases spanning the gap. The CDR3 runs to 13 residues. The CDR3 sequence: CASSLLRVDEQFF. The CDR3 region has the DNA TGCGCCAGCAGCCTTTTAAGGGTCGATGAGCAGTTCTTC.

This clonotype was detected ten times or more. This rearrangement joins TRBV5-1 to TRBJ2-2; D uncertain. CDR3 length: 13 amino acids. Germline CDR1 and CDR2: SGHRS and YFSETQ. V shed 4 bases and J shed 4 bases, with 8 bases lying between them. The CDR3 sequence is CASSVDRTGELFF. As DNA, the CDR3 is TGCGCCAGCAGCGTGGACCGCACCGGGGAGCTGTTTTTT.

This clonotype was seen a handful of times. The chain recombines TRBV29-1 with TRBJ2-3; the D gene could be TRBD1 or TRBD2 (6 bases each). The CDR3 runs to 13 residues. CDR1 and CDR2 (germline): SQVTM, ANQGSEA. V was shortened by 5 bases and J by 0 bases, with 9 bases between the two germline ends. The CDR3 is CSVRGLSTDTQYF. CDR3 in DNA: TGCAGCGTTCGGGGGCTTAGCACAGATACGCAGTATTTT.

This clonotype was counted a few times. This sequence joins TRBV7-9 and TRBJ2-5; no clear D gene. The CDR3 has 13 amino acids. V shed 3 bases and J shed 3 bases, with 8 bases lying between them. Germline V gene data show CDR1 as SEHNR and CDR2 as FQNEAQ (reference sequence). The CDR3 DNA reads as TGTGCCAGCAGCTTGGACCCCAAAGAGACCCAGTACTTC. It is translated as CASSLDPKETQYF. Combining the CDR3 with reference TRBV7-9 and TRBJ2-5 gives the whole variable domain DTGVSQNPRHKITKRGQNVTFRCDPISEHNRLYWYRQTLGQGPEFLTYFQNEAQLEKSRLLSDRFSAERPKGSFSTLEIQRTEQGDSAMYLCASSLDPKETQYFGPGTRLLVL.

The chain joins TRBV5-1 to TRBJ1-1; maybe TRBD1 (5 bases). Per germline, CDR1 SGHRS and CDR2 YFSETQ. This CDR3 has 16 residues. V lost 4 bases and J 3 bases, leaving 19 bases between the germline ends. The DNA for the CDR3 is TGCGCCAGCAGCGTCGGGCAGGGCCGGGGGGACACTGAAGCTTTCTTT. Its translation: CASSVGQGRGDTEAFF.

The chain joins TRBV7-2 to TRBJ2-7; D not certain. V gave up 1 base and J gave up 1 base, with 11 bases separating them. This CDR3 has 15 amino acids. The germline V gene encodes CDR1 SGHTA and CDR2 FQGNSA. The CDR3 loop reads CASSLEFHSSYEQYF. CDR3 DNA: TGTGCCAGCAGCTTAGAGTTTCACAGTTCCTACGAGCAGTACTTC.

This clonotype was observed many times. The genes are TRBV7-9 and TRBJ2-1; 11 nucleotides match TRBD2. Germline assignment: CDR1 SEHNR and CDR2 FQNEAQ (reference sequence). This CDR3 contains 15 residues. Germline trimming cut 10 bases from V and 0 bases from J; bases unmatched to any gene: 5. CDR3 sequence reads: CATRLAGSSYNEQFF. CDR3 bases: TGTGCCACCCGACTAGCGGGAAGCTCCTACAATGAGCAGTTCTTC. Using reference TRBV7-9 and TRBJ2-1 for the parts outside the CDR3, the full variable domain is DTGVSQNPRHKITKRGQNVTFRCDPISEHNRLYWYRQTLGQGPEFLTYFQNEAQLEKSRLLSDRFSAERPKGSFSTLEIQRTEQGDSAMYLCATRLAGSSYNEQFFGPGTRLTVL.

This clonotype was counted a few times. This rearrangement joins TRBV7-9 to TRBJ2-1, with TRBD2 matching 9 bases. The CDR3 extends over 15 amino acids. Germline V gene sequence: CDR1 SEHNR, CDR2 FQNEAQ (reference sequence). V dropped 5 bases and J dropped 4; count of bases not matched to a gene: 6. The CDR3 loop reads CASSPRLAEYNEQFF. The DNA for the CDR3 is TGTGCCAGCAGCCCTCGACTAGCGGAGTACAATGAGCAGTTCTTC.

This clonotype was picked up a small number of times. This chain uses TRBV7-3 with TRBJ2-6; 11 bases map to TRBD1. V was pared by 5 bases and J by 6 bases, with 3 bases of the junction left unmatched. The CDR3 is made up of 15 amino acids. Germline-derived CDR1 and CDR2 are SGHTA and FQGTGA. CDR3 DNA: TGTGCCAGCAGCCCGGGACAGGGGGAGGCCAACGTCCTGACTTTC. It translates to CASSPGQGEANVLTF.

This clonotype was found many times. The V and J genes are TRBV4-3 and TRBJ2-1, with no clear D. CDR1 is LGHNA, CDR2 YSLEER, per germline. The CDR3 loop spans 14 amino acids. Deletions cut 1 base from V and 3 bases from J, with 7 bases between. The CDR3 coding sequence is TGCGCCAGCAGCCAAGGTTTACTCTACAATGAGCAGTTCTTC. Protein product: CASSQGLLYNEQFF.

The chain joins TRBV5-1 to TRBJ2-1; D unclear. The CDR3 length is 13 residues. V was pared by 0 bases and J by 7 bases, with 8 bases between. Germline CDR1 SGHRS, CDR2 YFSETQ. CDR3 sequence (DNA): TGCGCCAGCAGCTTGGCCTTACAGAATGAGCAGTTCTTC. This codes for CASSLALQNEQFF.

V and J are TRBV29-1 and TRBJ1-4; 7 bases fit TRBD1. The ends lost 4 bases at V and 7 bases at J; junction bases unmatched: 15. The CDR3 totals 16 residues. Germline V lookup: CDR1 SQVTM, CDR2 ANQGSEA. The CDR3 DNA follows: TGCAGCGTTGGACCCCGAGGGGCCCAGGGGGTTGAAAAACTGTTTTTT. Translation gives CSVGPRGAQGVEKLFF.

At least ten counts were recorded for this clonotype. This chain links TRBV7-2 with TRBJ2-5; the D gene is possibly TRBD2 (5 bases). CDR1 is SGHTA and CDR2 is FQGNSA in the germline V gene. The CDR3 spans 12 residues. V was trimmed by 5 bases and J by 7 bases, leaving 11 bases between them. The CDR3 is CASSPGVGTQYF. The DNA for the CDR3 is TGTGCCAGCAGCCCCGGGGTGGGGACCCAGTACTTC. The whole variable domain, filled in from reference TRBV7-2 and TRBJ2-5, reads GAGVSQSPSNKVTEKGKDVELRCDPISGHTALYWYRQSLGQGLEFLIYFQGNSAPDKSGLPSDRFSAERTGGSVSTLTIQRTQQEDSAVYLCASSPGVGTQYFGPGTRLLVL.

In its sample, this clonotype was seen a few times. This chain links TRBV5-1 with TRBJ2-1; 11 bases fit TRBD2. This CDR3 is built from 19 residues. Germline trimming cut 0 bases from V and 0 bases from J; bases unmatched to any gene: 8. Germline V gives CDR1 SGHRS, CDR2 YFSETQ. The chain's CDR3 is CASSLAVTSGMSSYNEQFF. CDR3 nucleotides: TGCGCCAGCAGCTTGGCCGTGACTAGCGGGATGAGCTCCTACAATGAGCAGTTCTTC.

This clonotype was detected only a few times. The chain carries TRBV12-3 or TRBV12-4 and TRBJ2-3, with TRBD2 matching 14 bases. Unmatched junction bases numbered 4, after V lost 5 bases and J lost 6 bases. The CDR3 totals 15 residues. DNA for the CDR3: TGTGCCAGCAGTGGACTAGCGGGGGGTATGGATACGCAGTATTTT. Encoded protein: CASSGLAGGMDTQYF.

This clonotype was found many times. CDR3 loop: CASSSLSSGEYNEQFF. CDR3 bases: TGTGCCAGCAGCTCTCTTTCTAGCGGAGAGTACAATGAGCAGTTCTTC. V and J are TRBV5-6 and TRBJ2-1, with 7 nucleotides matching TRBD2. CDR1 SGHDT and CDR2 YYEEEE come from the germline V gene. This CDR3 region has 16 residues. V trimming: 3 bases; J trimming: 4 bases; junction bases outside the gene matches: 10.

This clonotype was counted ten times or more. V gene TRBV5-6 combines with J gene TRBJ2-7, with D perhaps matching TRBD1 or TRBD2 (6 bases each). The CDR3 has 14 residues. Trimming removed 4 bases at V and 2 bases at J, with 13 bases between. From germline, CDR1 is SGHDT and CDR2 YYEEEE. CDR3 nucleotide sequence: TGTGCCAGCAGCAGGGGGGACTGGACCTACGAGCAGTACTTC. It codes for CASSRGDWTYEQYF.

This clonotype was detected a few times. This chain joins TRBV12-3 or TRBV12-4 and TRBJ2-2; D is possibly TRBD2 (7 bases). The CDR3 covers 15 residues. The V and J ends lost 7 bases and 3 bases respectively, with 15 bases between them. As DNA, the CDR3 is TGTGCCAGCACCACTGGGGGGGGGCACACCGGGGAGCTGTTTTTT. Amino acid sequence: CASTTGGGHTGELFF.

This clonotype was observed a few times. The chain couples TRBV24-1 to TRBJ2-7; perhaps TRBD2 as D (5 bases). CDR3 length: 15 residues. V was clipped by 7 bases and J by 1 base, with 16 bases between them. The germline V gene has CDR1 KGHDR and CDR2 SFDVKD. Here the CDR3 reads CATSSPGRGSYEQYF. CDR3 bases: TGTGCCACCAGCTCCCCGGGCCGAGGGTCCTACGAGCAGTACTTC.

The rearrangement links TRBV20-1 to TRBJ2-3; D is uncertain. The ends were cut back, 3 bases at V and 6 bases at J, with 13 bases in the middle. This CDR3 contains 13 residues. The germline V gene encodes CDR1 DFQATT and CDR2 SNEGSKA (reference sequence). The CDR3 coding sequence is TGCAGTGCTAGCGGATGGCCGACCGATACGCAGTATTTT. Protein sequence: CSASGWPTDTQYF.